This T cell receptor beta chain was sequenced in a study of CD4 and CD8 cells across lung adenocarcinoma regions. The length of the CDR3 is 12 residues. Per the germline V gene, CDR1 is DFQATT and CDR2 is SNEGSKA (reference sequence). V lost 1 base, J lost 5 bases, and 6 bases lay in between. A single record per CDR3 protein comes from TCRdb applying MiXCR to the PCR reads. The repertoire includes tens of thousands of distinct CDR3 sequences, roughly 54% of them detected once, and under 35% sits in the top ten. Samples came from patients with localized non-small cell lung adenocarcinoma. The sample comprised CD8+ T cells from the center of a lung tumor. The chain uses TRBV20-1 and TRBJ2-1; D perhaps matches TRBD2 (6 bases). This sequence originates from a female donor with lung adenocarcinoma. The CD4 and CD8 labels of this study may be unreliable. CDR3 region: CSARVADNEQFF. DNA for the CDR3: TGCAGTGCTAGAGTAGCGGACAATGAGCAGTTCTTC.